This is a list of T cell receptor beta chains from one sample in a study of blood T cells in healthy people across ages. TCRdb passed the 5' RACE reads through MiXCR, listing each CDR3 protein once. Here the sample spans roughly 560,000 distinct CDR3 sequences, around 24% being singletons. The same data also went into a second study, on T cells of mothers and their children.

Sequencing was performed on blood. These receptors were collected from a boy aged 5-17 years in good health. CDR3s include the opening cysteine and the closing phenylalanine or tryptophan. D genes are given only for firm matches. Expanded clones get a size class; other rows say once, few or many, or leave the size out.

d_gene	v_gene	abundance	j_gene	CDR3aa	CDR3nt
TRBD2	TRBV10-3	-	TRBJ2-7	CAIQLAGDSYEQYF	TGTGCCATCCAACTAGCGGGAGACTCCTACGAGCAGTACTTC
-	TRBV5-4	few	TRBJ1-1	CASSPTGPSEAFF	TGTGCCAGCAGCCCTACGGGACCCTCTGAAGCTTTCTTT
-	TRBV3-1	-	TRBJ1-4	CASSYKGYSGAEKLFF	TGTGCCAGCAGCTACAAGGGCTACTCAGGCGCTGAAAAACTGTTTTTT
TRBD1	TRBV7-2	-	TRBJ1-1	CASSFSQGDTEAFF	TGTGCCAGCAGCTTCAGTCAGGGGGACACTGAAGCTTTCTTT
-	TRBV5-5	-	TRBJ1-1	CASSLLGGWGTEAFF	TGTGCCAGCAGCTTGTTGGGGGGATGGGGCACTGAAGCTTTCTTT
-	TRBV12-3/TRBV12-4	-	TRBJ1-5	CASSFRADQPQHF	TGTGCCAGCAGTTTTAGGGCTGATCAGCCCCAGCATTTT
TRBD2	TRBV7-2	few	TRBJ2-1	CASSPSGPRYNEQFF	TGTGCCAGCAGCCCTAGCGGTCCGAGATACAATGAGCAGTTCTTC
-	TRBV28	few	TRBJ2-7	CASSPAGTATYEQYF	TGTGCCAGCAGCCCCGCCGGGACTGCTACCTACGAGCAGTACTTC
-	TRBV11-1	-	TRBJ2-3	CASSLRGATGTTDTQYF	TGTGCCAGCAGCCTTAGGGGGGCCACAGGAACCACAGATACGCAGTATTTT
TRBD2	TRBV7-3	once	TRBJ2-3	CASSKGLAGGEDTQYF	TGTGCCAGCAGCAAGGGACTAGCGGGAGGGGAAGATACGCAGTATTTT
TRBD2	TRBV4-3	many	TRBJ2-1	CASSQDTSGLAGGNEQFF	TGCGCCAGCAGCCAAGACACCTCGGGACTAGCGGGAGGGAATGAGCAGTTCTTC
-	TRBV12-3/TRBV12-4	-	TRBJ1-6	CASSRSREGSPLHF	TGTGCCAGCAGTCGGAGTCGAGAGGGTTCACCCCTCCACTTT
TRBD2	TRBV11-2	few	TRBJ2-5	CASSLIGGGYETQYF	TGTGCCAGCAGCTTAATAGGCGGGGGGTACGAGACCCAGTACTTC